The 22 T cell receptor beta chains below all came from one sample that was sequenced in a study of cytomegalovirus exposure and HLA in healthy donors. Vbeta (60) and Jbeta (13) primers were used in the PCR. TCRdb's copy holds only in-frame clones and misses some; the assay was immunoSEQ multiplex PCR. The repertoire has 70,000 to 90,000 clones, roughly 76% of them found once; the top ten carry 9% to 13%. Specimen: PBMCs. The receptors originated from a male donor in good health and CMV-seropositive.

This clone showed up just a few times. The junction departs from the called germline gene at one end, perhaps through a read error. This chain links TRBV6-5 with TRBJ1-3; 7 bases map to TRBD1. CDR1 MNHEY and CDR2 SVGAGI come from the germline V gene. CDR3 size: 13 residues. The CDR3 coding sequence is TGTGCCAGCAGTACCCGACAGGGAAACGCCATATATTTT. It is translated as CASSTRQGNAIYF.

The sample holds one count of this clone. The V call is TRBV6-1, the J call TRBJ2-7; 8 nucleotides line up with TRBD1. With 7 bases clipped from V and 2 bases from J, the junction kept 4 bases outside the gene matches. The CDR3 consists of 13 residues. In germline, CDR1 is MNHNS, CDR2 SASEGT. As DNA, the CDR3 is TGTGCCAGCAAGCCAGGGGGCACCTACGAGCAGTACTTC. Amino acids: CASKPGGTYEQYF.

This chain links TRBV7-3 with TRBJ1-1; D may be TRBD1 (6 bases). The CDR3 is 13 amino acids. Germline lookup yields CDR1 SGHTA and CDR2 FQGTGA. Trimming removed 0 bases from V and 4 bases from J, with 6 bases in between. CDR3 in DNA: TGTGCCAGCAGCTTAACAGGGGGCACTGAAGCTTTCTTT. It codes for CASSLTGGTEAFF.

CDR3 residues: CASSESPGRAGRETQYF. In DNA form, the CDR3 reads TGCGCCAGCAGTGAGTCTCCCGGGAGGGCCGGTAGGGAGACCCAGTACTTC. The V gene is TRBV10-2, the J gene TRBJ2-5; the match to TRBD2 covers 8 bases. The germline CDR1 and CDR2 sequences are WSHSY and SAAADI. The CDR3 totals 17 residues. The ends lost 0 bases at V and 5 bases at J; junction bases unmatched: 11.

The DNA for the CDR3 is TGTGCCAGCAGTGAACGACTGGGTCAGCCCCAGCATTTT. This translates into CASSERLGQPQHF. The chain links TRBV6-5 to TRBJ1-5; D ambiguous. CDR1 MNHEY and CDR2 SVGAGI come from the germline V gene. Trimming removed 5 bases from V and 6 bases from J, with 11 bases in between. This CDR3 has 13 residues.

This clone turned up a few times. J is TRBJ1-2 and V is TRBV28; 7 positions agree with TRBD1. The CDR3 totals 15 residues. Germline CDR1 MDHEN, CDR2 SYDVKM. Trimming cost V 3 bases and J 7 bases; bases outside gene matches: 11. The CDR3, as DNA: TGTGCCAGCAGTTTGTCGGGACAGCCTTTTAGTGGCTACACCTTC. Its protein is CASSLSGQPFSGYTF.

The chain employs TRBV7-9 and TRBJ1-5; D perhaps matches TRBD1 (6 bases). V lost 6 bases, J lost 0 bases, and 21 bases lay in between. CDR3 length equals 18 residues. The germline CDR1 and CDR2 sequences are SEHNR and FQNEAQ (reference sequence). As DNA, the CDR3 is TGTGCCAGCAGTCCAGGGGCGACACAAGAATATAGCAATCAGCCCCAGCATTTT. Translation gives CASSPGATQEYSNQPQHF. The entire variable domain, with the rest obtained from reference TRBV7-9 and TRBJ1-5, is as follows: DTGVSQNPRHKITKRGQNVTFRCDPISEHNRLYWYRQTLGQGPEFLTYFQNEAQLEKSRLLSDRFSAERPKGSFSTLEIQRTEQGDSAMYLCASSPGATQEYSNQPQHFGDGTRLSIL.

The chain combines TRBV27 with TRBJ2-7, with D possibly TRBD1 on 5 matching bases. V was clipped by 3 bases and J by 6 bases, with 12 bases between them. The CDR3 is 13 amino acids. Germline CDR1 and CDR2: MNHEY and SMNVEV (reference sequence). CDR3 sequence reads: CASSLGQGSEQYF. The CDR3 DNA reads as TGTGCCAGCAGTTTGGGGCAGGGAAGCGAGCAGTACTTC.

This chain links TRBV27 with TRBJ1-1, with 8 bases matching TRBD1. Losses at the gene ends were 5 bases for V and 5 bases for J; bases not matched to a gene: 7. The CDR3 runs 14 residues. Germline V gene data show CDR1 as MNHEY and CDR2 as SMNVEV (reference sequence). The chain's CDR3 is CASSIRQGRTEAFF. Written as DNA, the CDR3 is TGTGCCAGCAGTATACGACAGGGGAGGACTGAAGCTTTCTTT.

The chain carries TRBV18 and TRBJ2-4; no clear D gene. The CDR3 is 14 amino acids. CDR1 is KGHSH and CDR2 is LQKENI in the germline V gene. The germline V and J ends were trimmed by 6 bases and 5 bases, with 14 bases remaining between them. The CDR3 here is CASSVLRYENIQYF. The CDR3, as DNA: TGTGCCAGCTCGGTTTTGAGGTACGAAAACATTCAGTACTTC.

This clone was counted between two and nine times. This chain joins TRBV28 and TRBJ1-5; 8 positions agree with TRBD1. CDR1 is MDHEN, CDR2 SYDVKM, per germline. The CDR3 runs 16 residues. V shed 5 bases, J shed 7 bases, and the junction held 13 bases outside the gene matches. The CDR3 coding sequence is TGTGCCAGCAGTCCCAATGACAGGGGCATGGGACAGCCCCAGCATTTT. It codes for CASSPNDRGMGQPQHF.

This clone was detected only a few times. The CDR3 region is CASSYGRGETQYF. The CDR3 DNA follows: TGTGCCAGCAGCTACGGCCGGGGAGAGACCCAGTACTTC. The rearrangement uses TRBV5-6 and TRBJ2-5, with a possible D match to TRBD2 (5 bases). The V gene's germline CDR1 is SGHDT and CDR2 YYEEEE. Trimming shortened V by 3 bases and J by 4 bases, and 10 bases separated the two germline ends. This CDR3 contains 13 residues. The variable domain in full, with the rest retrieved from reference TRBV5-6 and TRBJ2-5, is DAGVTQSPTHLIKTRGQQVTLRCSPKSGHDTVSWYQQALGQGPQFIFQYYEEEERQRGNFPDRFSGHQFPNYSSELNVNALLLGDSALYLCASSYGRGETQYFGPGTRLLVL.

This clone turned up a few times. The chain joins TRBV7-2 to TRBJ2-3; 10 positions agree with TRBD2. With V trimmed by 7 bases and J by 2 bases, 9 bases remained unmatched. Per the germline V gene, CDR1 is SGHTA and CDR2 is FQGNSA. The CDR3 runs to 16 residues. As DNA, the CDR3 is TGTGCCAGCACCAAAGCGGGGGGGCTCCTCACAGATACGCAGTATTTT. Amino acids: CASTKAGGLLTDTQYF.

The chain employs TRBV6-5 and TRBJ2-3; 7 positions agree with TRBD2. Germline CDR1 reads MNHEY; CDR2 reads SVGAGI. V lost 0 bases to trimming and J lost 10 bases; unmatched junction nucleotides: 4. This CDR3 is 13 amino acids long. CDR3 amino acids: CASSYSTSVAQYF. Written as DNA, the CDR3 is TGTGCCAGCAGTTACTCAACTAGCGTGGCGCAGTATTTT.

CDR3 residues: CASSKSLGGSYNEQFF. DNA for the CDR3: TGTGCCAGCAGCAAAAGCCTGGGGGGCTCCTACAATGAGCAGTTCTTC. This rearrangement joins TRBV21-1 to TRBJ2-1; no check of the table's D call, TRBD2, against the DNA was made. TRBV21-1 is a pseudogene locus. The CDR3 runs to 16 residues.

This sequence joins TRBV4-2 and TRBJ2-7; 8 nucleotides align to TRBD2. This CDR3 is built from 14 residues. Germline V lookup: CDR1 LGHNA, CDR2 YNFKEQ. The junction had 0 bases not matched to a gene; V was cut back by 1 base and J by 1 base. For the CDR3, the DNA is TGTGCCAGCAGCCAAGCGGGAGGGTCCTACGAGCAGTACTTC. Amino acid sequence: CASSQAGGSYEQYF.

The chain combines TRBV27 with TRBJ2-1; TRBD2 matches 11 bases. The CDR3 length is 17 residues. Germline V gives CDR1 MNHEY, CDR2 SMNVEV (reference sequence). With V trimmed by 6 bases and J by 5 bases, 12 bases remained unmatched. The CDR3 protein is CASSGGVGTSGHNEQFF. CDR3 coding DNA: TGTGCCAGCAGCGGGGGGGTCGGGACTAGCGGCCACAATGAGCAGTTCTTC.

This sequence joins TRBV4-2 and TRBJ2-7, with a tentative D call TRBD2 (5 bases). V gave up 1 base and J gave up 2 bases, with 12 bases separating them. The CDR3 loop spans 15 amino acids. Germline values: CDR1 LGHNA, CDR2 YNFKEQ. CDR3 amino acids: CASSQGGSEPYEQYF. The CDR3, as DNA: TGTGCCAGCAGCCAAGGAGGTAGCGAACCCTACGAGCAGTACTTC.

The chain has TRBV6-5 and TRBJ1-3; D ambiguous. Between the trimmed V and J ends, which lost 2 bases and 0 bases, there was a span of 11 bases. The CDR3 covers 16 residues. CDR1 is MNHEY, CDR2 SVGAGI, per germline. The CDR3 DNA reads as TGTGCCAGCAGTTACGAGGCGGGCCCCTCTGGAAACACCATATATTTT. It is translated as CASSYEAGPSGNTIYF.

The chain joins TRBV2 to TRBJ1-4; D unclear. CDR3 size: 12 residues. Germline lookup yields CDR1 SNHLY and CDR2 FYNNEI. Between the trimmed V and J ends, which lost 7 bases and 3 bases, there was a span of 6 bases. This CDR3 is CASNSANEKLFF. As DNA, the CDR3 is TGTGCCAGCAACTCTGCTAATGAAAAACTGTTTTTT.

The V and J genes are TRBV10-3 and TRBJ1-5, with D unresolved. The CDR3 covers 15 residues. V was clipped by 0 bases and J by 3 bases, with 9 bases between them. CDR1 is ENHRY and CDR2 is SYGVKD in the germline V gene. The CDR3 sequence: CAISESGLINQPQHF. CDR3 bases: TGTGCCATCAGTGAGTCTGGACTGATCAATCAGCCCCAGCATTTT.

The chain combines TRBV9 with TRBJ2-1; 13 nucleotides align to TRBD2. Germline trimming cut 3 bases from V and 8 bases from J; bases unmatched to any gene: 5. In germline, CDR1 is SGDLS, CDR2 YYNGEE. The CDR3 extends over 15 amino acids. The CDR3 sequence: CASSATGLAGYEQFF. The CDR3 nucleotides read TGTGCCAGCAGCGCCACGGGACTAGCGGGGTATGAGCAGTTCTTC.